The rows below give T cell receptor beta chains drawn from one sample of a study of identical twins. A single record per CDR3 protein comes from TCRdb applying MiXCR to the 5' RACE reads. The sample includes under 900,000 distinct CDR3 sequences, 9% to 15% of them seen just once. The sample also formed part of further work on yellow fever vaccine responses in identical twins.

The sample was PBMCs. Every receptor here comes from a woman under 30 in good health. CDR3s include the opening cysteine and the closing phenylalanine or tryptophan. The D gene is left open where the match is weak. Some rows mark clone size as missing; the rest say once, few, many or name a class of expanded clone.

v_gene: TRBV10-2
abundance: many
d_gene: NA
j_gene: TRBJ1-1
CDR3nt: TGCGCCAGCAGTGAGTGGGTCCAGGGCACTGAAGCTTTCTTT
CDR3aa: CASSEWVQGTEAFF

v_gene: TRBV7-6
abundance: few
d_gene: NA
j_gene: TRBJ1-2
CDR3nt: TGTGCCAGCAGCTTAGAGTTCGGATATGGCTACACCTTC
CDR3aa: CASSLEFGYGYTF

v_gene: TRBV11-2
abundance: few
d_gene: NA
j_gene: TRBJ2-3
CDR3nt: TGTGCCAGCAGCTTAGTTCCCCGGTTTGGACAGCCTCCCACAGATACGCAGTATTTT
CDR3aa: CASSLVPRFGQPPTDTQYF

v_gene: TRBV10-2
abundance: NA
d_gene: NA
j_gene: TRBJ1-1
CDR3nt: TGCGCCAGCAGTGAGTACCTACATCCGGGACGCAGGCCGGAGGTCACTGAAGCTTTCTTT
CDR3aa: CASSEYLHPGRRPEVTEAFF

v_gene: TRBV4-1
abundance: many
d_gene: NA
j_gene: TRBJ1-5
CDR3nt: TGCGCCAGCAGCCAAGAAAGCGGAGGGTATAGCAATCAGCCCCAGCATTTT
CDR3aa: CASSQESGGYSNQPQHF

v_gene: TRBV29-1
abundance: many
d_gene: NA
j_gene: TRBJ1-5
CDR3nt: TGCAGCGTTGGGGACAGCAATCAGCCCCAGCATTTT
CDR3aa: CSVGDSNQPQHF

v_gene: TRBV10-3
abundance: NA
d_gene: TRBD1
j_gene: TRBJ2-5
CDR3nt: TGTGCCATCAGGAAGGGACAGCAAGAGACCCAGTACTTC
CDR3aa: CAIRKGQQETQYF

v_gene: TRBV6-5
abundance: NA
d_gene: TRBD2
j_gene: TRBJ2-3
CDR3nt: TGTGCCAGCAGTTTGGGACTAGCGGGAGGGTTGTATACGCAGTATTTT
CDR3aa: CASSLGLAGGLYTQYF

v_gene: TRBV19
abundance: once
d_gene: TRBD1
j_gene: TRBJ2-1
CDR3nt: TGTGCCAGTAGTAAAAAGACAGGGTATGAGCAGTTCTTC
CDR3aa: CASSKKTGYEQFF

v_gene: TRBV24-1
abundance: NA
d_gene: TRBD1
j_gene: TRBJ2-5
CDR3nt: TGTGCCACCGGTAGACAGGGCGGTGGCCAGTACTTC
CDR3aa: CATGRQGGGQYF

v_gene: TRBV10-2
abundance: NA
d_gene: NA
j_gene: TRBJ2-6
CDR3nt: TGCGCCAGCAGTGAGTTAGAGTGGAGAACTGGGGCCAACGTCCTGACTTTC
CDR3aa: CASSELEWRTGANVLTF

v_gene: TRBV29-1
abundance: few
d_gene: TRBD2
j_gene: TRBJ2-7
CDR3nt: TGCAGCGTTGAAGAAGGCCTAAGCGGGAGGTTATACGAGCAGTACTTC
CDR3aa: CSVEEGLSGRLYEQYF

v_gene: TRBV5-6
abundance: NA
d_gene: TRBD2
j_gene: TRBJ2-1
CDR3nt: TGTGCCAGCAGCTTTCGGCCCCAGCGGGCGGGGGGGCTCAATGAGCAGTTCTTC
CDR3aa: CASSFRPQRAGGLNEQFF

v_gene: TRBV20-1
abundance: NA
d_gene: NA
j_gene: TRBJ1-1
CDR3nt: TGCAGTGCTAGAGATAGCGGCAGGGTGACTGAAGCTTTCTTT
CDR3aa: CSARDSGRVTEAFF

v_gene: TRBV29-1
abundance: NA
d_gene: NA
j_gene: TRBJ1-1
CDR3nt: TGCAGCGTTGAAGATTATATGGGTGTCACTGAAGCTTTCTTT
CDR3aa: CSVEDYMGVTEAFF

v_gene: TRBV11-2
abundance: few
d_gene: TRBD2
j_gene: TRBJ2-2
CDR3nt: TGTGCCAGCAGCTTAGAACCTAGCGGGAGACCCGCCGGGGAGCTGTTTTTT
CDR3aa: CASSLEPSGRPAGELFF

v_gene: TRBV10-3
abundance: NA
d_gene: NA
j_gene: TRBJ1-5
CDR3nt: TGTGCCATCAGCCCGCGGCCCGATCAGCCCCAGCATTTT
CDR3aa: CAISPRPDQPQHF